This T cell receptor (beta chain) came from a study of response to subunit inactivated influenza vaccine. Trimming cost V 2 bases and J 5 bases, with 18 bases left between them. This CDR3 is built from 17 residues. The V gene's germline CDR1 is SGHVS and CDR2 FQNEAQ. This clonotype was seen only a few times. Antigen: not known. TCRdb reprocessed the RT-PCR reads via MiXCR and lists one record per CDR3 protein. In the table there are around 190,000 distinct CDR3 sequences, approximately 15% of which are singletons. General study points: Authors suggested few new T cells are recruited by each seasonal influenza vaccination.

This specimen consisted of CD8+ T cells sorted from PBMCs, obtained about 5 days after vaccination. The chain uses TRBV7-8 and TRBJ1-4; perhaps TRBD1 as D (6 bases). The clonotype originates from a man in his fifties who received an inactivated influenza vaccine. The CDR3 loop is CASSLRAGAKVNEKLFF. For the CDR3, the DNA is TGTGCCAGCAGCTTACGGGCAGGGGCCAAAGTAAATGAAAAACTGTTTTTT.